This TCR beta chain was sequenced during a study of T-cell reconstitution after alpha-beta-depleted transplantation in children. CDR3 length: 15 residues. V lost 4 bases and J 1 base, leaving 12 bases between the germline ends. The germline V gene encodes CDR1 MDHEN and CDR2 SYDVKM. Unique molecular identifiers were incorporated into the prepared TCRbeta library. TCRdb passed the PCR reads through MiXCR, listing each CDR3 protein once. The repertoire holds about 58,000 distinct CDR3 sequences, with 44% as singletons. The chain combines TRBV28 with TRBJ2-3, with no clear D. The sequencing here drew on PBMCs, mostly from graft donor cells, taken 360 days after TCRalphabeta/CD19-depleted stem cell transplant. The sequence derives from a male patient aged 10 to 17 who had a stem cell transplant for acute lymphoblastic leukemia, so the T cells may come from the graft donor. CDR3 bases: TGTGCCAGCAGTTCCGTTAACCCAGGCACAGATACGCAGTATTTT. Its translation is CASSSVNPGTDTQYF. The complete variable domain, with remaining parts taken from reference TRBV28 and TRBJ2-3, reads DVKVTQSSRYLVKRTGEKVFLECVQDMDHENMFWYRQDPGLGLRLIYFSYDVKMKEKGDIPEGYSVSREKKERFSLILESASTNQTSMYLCASSSVNPGTDTQYFGPGTRLTVL.